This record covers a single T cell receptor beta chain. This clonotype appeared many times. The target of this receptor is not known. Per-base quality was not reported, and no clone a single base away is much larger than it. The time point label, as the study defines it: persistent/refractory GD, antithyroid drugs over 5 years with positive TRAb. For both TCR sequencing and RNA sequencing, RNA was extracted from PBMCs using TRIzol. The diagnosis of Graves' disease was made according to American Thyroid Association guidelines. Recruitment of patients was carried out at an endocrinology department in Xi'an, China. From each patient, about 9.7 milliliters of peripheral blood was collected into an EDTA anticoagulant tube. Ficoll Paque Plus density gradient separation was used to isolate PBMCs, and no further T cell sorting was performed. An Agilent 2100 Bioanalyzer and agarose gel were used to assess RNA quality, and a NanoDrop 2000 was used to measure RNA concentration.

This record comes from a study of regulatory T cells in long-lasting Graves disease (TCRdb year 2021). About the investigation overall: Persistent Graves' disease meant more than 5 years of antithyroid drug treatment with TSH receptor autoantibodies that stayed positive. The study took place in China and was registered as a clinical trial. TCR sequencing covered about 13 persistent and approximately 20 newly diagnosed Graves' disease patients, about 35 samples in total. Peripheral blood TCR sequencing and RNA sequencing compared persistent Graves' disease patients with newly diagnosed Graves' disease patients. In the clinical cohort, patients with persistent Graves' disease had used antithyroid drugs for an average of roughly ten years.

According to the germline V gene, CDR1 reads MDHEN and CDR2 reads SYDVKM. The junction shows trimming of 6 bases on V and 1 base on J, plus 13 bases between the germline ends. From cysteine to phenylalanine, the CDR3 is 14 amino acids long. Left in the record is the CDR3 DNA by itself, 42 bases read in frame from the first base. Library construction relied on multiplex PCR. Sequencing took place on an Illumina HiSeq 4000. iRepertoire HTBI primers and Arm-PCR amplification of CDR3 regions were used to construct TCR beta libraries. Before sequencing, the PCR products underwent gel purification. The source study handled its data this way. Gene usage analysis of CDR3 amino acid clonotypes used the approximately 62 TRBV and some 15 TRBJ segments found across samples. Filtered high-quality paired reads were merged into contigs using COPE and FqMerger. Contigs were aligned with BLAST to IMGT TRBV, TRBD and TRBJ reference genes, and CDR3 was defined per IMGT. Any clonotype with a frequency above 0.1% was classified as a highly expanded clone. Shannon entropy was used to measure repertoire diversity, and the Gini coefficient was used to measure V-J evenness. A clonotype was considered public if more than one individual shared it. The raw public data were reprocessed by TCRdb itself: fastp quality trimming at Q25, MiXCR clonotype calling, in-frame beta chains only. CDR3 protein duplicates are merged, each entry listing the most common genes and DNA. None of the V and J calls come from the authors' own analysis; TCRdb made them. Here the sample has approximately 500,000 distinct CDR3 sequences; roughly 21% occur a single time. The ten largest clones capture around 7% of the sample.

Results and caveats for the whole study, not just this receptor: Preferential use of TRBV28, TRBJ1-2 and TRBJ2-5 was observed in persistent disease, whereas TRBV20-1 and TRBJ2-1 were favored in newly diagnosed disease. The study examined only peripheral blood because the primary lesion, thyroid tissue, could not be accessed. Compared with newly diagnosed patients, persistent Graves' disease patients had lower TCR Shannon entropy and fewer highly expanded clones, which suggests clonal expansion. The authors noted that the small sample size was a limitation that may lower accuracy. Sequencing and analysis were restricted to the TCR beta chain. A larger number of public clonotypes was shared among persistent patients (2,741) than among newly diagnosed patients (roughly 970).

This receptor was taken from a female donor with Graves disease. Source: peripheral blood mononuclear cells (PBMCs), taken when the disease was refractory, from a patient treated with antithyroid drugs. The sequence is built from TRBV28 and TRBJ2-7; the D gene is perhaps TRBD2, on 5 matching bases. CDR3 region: CASRTLGDSYEQYF. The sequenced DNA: TGTGCCAGCAGGACTCTCGGGGATTCCTACGAGCAGTACTTC.